This passage covers 14 T cell receptor beta chains from one sample sequenced in a study of T cell responses to AZD1222 COVID-19 vaccine. Produced via immunoSEQ multiplex PCR; TCRdb's table is partial and in-frame only. The sample lists approximately 93,000 clones; approximately 90% were seen once. Here the sequenced sample was peripheral blood, taken 28 days after the second AZD1222 dose. These receptors were taken from an adult who received the AZD1222 COVID-19 vaccine.

The chain couples TRBV19 to TRBJ1-1; D remains ambiguous. The CDR3 has 14 amino acids. CDR1 and CDR2 from the germline V gene are LNHDA and SQIVND (reference sequence). V was cut by 4 bases and J by 6 bases, with 15 bases left in between. The CDR3 here is CASSRMAPGAEAFF. The CDR3 coding sequence is TGTGCCAGTAGTAGAATGGCCCCCGGGGCTGAAGCTTTCTTT.

V and J are TRBV9 and TRBJ1-3; D is undetermined. Per the germline V gene, CDR1 is SGDLS and CDR2 is YYNGEE. The CDR3 spans 14 residues. Trimming pared 3 bases from V and 1 base from J, leaving 8 bases between. CDR3 protein: CASSDMRSGNTIYF. DNA of the CDR3: TGTGCCAGCAGCGATATGCGGTCTGGAAACACCATATATTTT.

V usage is TRBV2 and J usage is TRBJ2-7, with D perhaps TRBD2 (7 bases). The germline gives CDR1 SNHLY, CDR2 FYNNEI. The CDR3 length is 13 residues. Trimming stripped 7 bases from V and 4 bases from J, with 14 bases between. CDR3 bases: TGTGCCAGCACAATAGGGGGGGAGTACGAGCAGTACTTC. This codes for CASTIGGEYEQYF.

The rearrangement links TRBV4-3 to TRBJ1-4; the D gene is possibly TRBD1 (5 bases). The CDR3 has 16 amino acids. CDR1 and CDR2 from the germline V gene are LGHNA and YSLEER. Trimming took off 4 bases at V and 2 bases at J, with 14 bases between the two ends. The CDR3 sequence is CASSLGLRSTNEKLFF. CDR3 DNA: TGCGCCAGCAGCCTGGGGCTCCGCAGTACTAATGAAAAACTGTTTTTT.

The chain couples TRBV2 to TRBJ1-1, with D possibly TRBD1 on 5 matching bases. Trimming shortened V by 4 bases and J by 0 bases, and 9 bases separated the two germline ends. The V gene's germline CDR1 is SNHLY and CDR2 FYNNEI. This CDR3 is built from 14 residues. The DNA of the CDR3 is TGTGCCAGCAGTGTCGCAGGGATGAACACTGAAGCTTTCTTT. It codes for CASSVAGMNTEAFF.

This chain uses TRBV2 with TRBJ1-2, with 7 positions matching TRBD1. The V gene end was trimmed by 4 bases and the J gene end by 3 bases; junction bases not matched to a gene: 2. CDR1 SNHLY and CDR2 FYNNEI come from the germline V gene. The CDR3 spans 13 residues. In nucleotides, the CDR3 is TGTGCCAGCAGTGGGACAGGCTACTATGGCTACACCTTC. Its translation: CASSGTGYYGYTF.

The V gene is TRBV4-1, the J gene TRBJ2-1; 7 nucleotides agree with TRBD2. The CDR3 sequence is 16 residues long. Trimming removed 1 base from V and 0 bases from J; junction bases left unmatched: 3. CDR1 is MGHRA, CDR2 YSYEKL, per germline. The CDR3 region is CASSQASGSSYNEQFF. The CDR3, as DNA: TGCGCCAGCAGCCAAGCTAGCGGAAGCTCCTACAATGAGCAGTTCTTC.

V and J are TRBV4-1 and TRBJ2-3; 7 positions match TRBD2. J lost 0 bases, V lost 4 bases, and 4 bases had no gene match. The CDR3 has 15 amino acids. Germline V gene lookup returns CDR1 MGHRA and CDR2 YSYEKL. The chain's CDR3 is CASSRSGDSTDTQYF. CDR3 in DNA: TGCGCCAGCAGCCGGAGCGGGGATAGCACAGATACGCAGTATTTT.

The gene calls are TRBV5-4 and TRBJ2-3; perhaps D is TRBD1 or TRBD2 (5 bases each). V lost 0 bases to trimming and J lost 2 bases, with 16 bases between them. CDR1 SGHNT and CDR2 YYREEE come from the germline V gene (reference sequence). This CDR3 is 17 amino acids long. For the CDR3, the DNA is TGTGCCAGCAGCTTGGATATGGGGCTTGACTACACAGATACGCAGTATTTT. This gives the protein CASSLDMGLDYTDTQYF.

This chain uses TRBV6-2 or TRBV6-3 with TRBJ2-2; 8 bases line up with TRBD1. This CDR3 is 15 amino acids long. Germline V gives CDR1 MNHEY, CDR2 SVGEGT. Trimming removed 2 bases from V and 7 bases from J; junction bases left unmatched: 6. The CDR3 spells CASSYDRGIGGELFF. CDR3 DNA: TGTGCCAGCAGTTACGACAGGGGAATTGGCGGGGAGCTGTTTTTT.

This sequence joins TRBV18 and TRBJ1-3; the D gene is possibly TRBD1 (6 bases). V was shortened by 3 bases and J by 4 bases, with 19 bases between the two germline ends. The CDR3 covers 17 residues. CDR1 is KGHSH and CDR2 is LQKENI in the germline V gene. The CDR3 bases are TGTGCCAGCTCACCCCAATCTCGGACAGATCGGGGAAACACCATATATTTT. Translated: CASSPQSRTDRGNTIYF.

The rearrangement links TRBV5-8 to TRBJ1-6, with no clear D. The CDR3 contains 15 residues. Germline values: CDR1 SGHTS, CDR2 YDEGEE. The V end was cut by 0 bases, the J end by 7 bases, with 11 bases between. CDR3 protein: CASSLDTPGNSPLHF. The DNA for the CDR3 is TGTGCCAGCAGCTTGGACACACCGGGGAATTCACCCCTCCACTTT. The variable domain in full, with the rest retrieved from reference TRBV5-8 and TRBJ1-6, is EAGVTQSPTHLIKTRGQQATLRCSPISGHTSVYWYQQALGLGLQFLLWYDEGEERNRGNFPPRFSGRQFPNYSSELNVNALELEDSALYLCASSLDTPGNSPLHFGNGTRLTVT.

The chain uses TRBV5-4 and TRBJ1-1; tentatively, D is TRBD1 (6 bases). From germline, CDR1 is SGHNT and CDR2 YYREEE (reference sequence). V shed 7 bases and J shed 0 bases, with 19 bases lying between them. The CDR3 runs 16 residues. The CDR3 region is CASGEGGPMMNTEAFF. CDR3 nucleotides: TGTGCCAGCGGGGAAGGGGGACCGATGATGAACACTGAAGCTTTCTTT.

The chain links TRBV19 to TRBJ1-2, with 9 bases aligning to TRBD1. The CDR3 has 13 amino acids. The trim removed 9 bases at V and 4 bases at J, leaving 6 bases unmatched. The germline V gene has CDR1 LNHDA and CDR2 SQIVND (reference sequence). CDR3 in DNA: TGTGCCAGCCGGGACAGGGCCGCCTATGGCTACACCTTC. The encoded protein is CASRDRAAYGYTF.